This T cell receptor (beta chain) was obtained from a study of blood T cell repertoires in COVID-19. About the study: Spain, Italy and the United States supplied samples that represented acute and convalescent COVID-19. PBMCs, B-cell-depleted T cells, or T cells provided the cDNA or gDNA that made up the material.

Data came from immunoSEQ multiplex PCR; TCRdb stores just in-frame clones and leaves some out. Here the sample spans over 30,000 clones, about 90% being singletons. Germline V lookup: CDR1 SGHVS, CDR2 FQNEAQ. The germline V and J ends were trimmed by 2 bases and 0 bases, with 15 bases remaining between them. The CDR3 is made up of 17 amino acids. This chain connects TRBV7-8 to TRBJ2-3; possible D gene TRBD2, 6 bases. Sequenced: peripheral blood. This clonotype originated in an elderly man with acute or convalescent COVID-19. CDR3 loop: CASSLRVRGPSTDTQYF. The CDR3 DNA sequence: TGTGCCAGCAGCTTAAGGGTGCGGGGTCCTAGCACAGATACGCAGTATTTT.